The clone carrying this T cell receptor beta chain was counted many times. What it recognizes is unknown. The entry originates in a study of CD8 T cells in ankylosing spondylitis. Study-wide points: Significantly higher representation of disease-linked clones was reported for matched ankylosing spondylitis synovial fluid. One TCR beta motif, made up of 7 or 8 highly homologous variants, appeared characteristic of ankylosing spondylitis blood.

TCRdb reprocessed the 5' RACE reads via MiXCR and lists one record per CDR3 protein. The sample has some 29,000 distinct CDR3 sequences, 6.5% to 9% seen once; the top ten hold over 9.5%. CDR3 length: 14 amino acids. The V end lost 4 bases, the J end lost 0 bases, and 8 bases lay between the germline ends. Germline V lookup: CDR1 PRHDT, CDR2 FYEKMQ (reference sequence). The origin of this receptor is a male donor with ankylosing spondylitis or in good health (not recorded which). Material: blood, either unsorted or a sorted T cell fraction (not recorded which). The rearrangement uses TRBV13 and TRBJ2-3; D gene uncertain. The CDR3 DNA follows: TGTGCCAGCAGCTCCCGACAAAGCACAGATACGCAGTATTTT. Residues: CASSSRQSTDTQYF.